This T cell receptor beta chain was captured in a study of cytomegalovirus exposure and HLA in healthy donors. In regard to this clone: The antigen is undetermined.

The study, taken as a whole, reports: Trimming of TCR beta V- and J-genes showed a link, identified in a later analysis, to a missense DCLRE1C variant. Donors were assumed by presence/absence analyses to have roughly uniform sequencing depth. Specificity of a few CMV-associated chains for CMV antigens was verified in vitro.

The study ran its PCR with 60 Vbeta and 13 Jbeta primers. Libraries were prepared by immunoSEQ multiplex PCR; TCRdb keeps only in-frame clonotypes and omits some of them. The sample data list approximately 110,000 clones. This cohort consisted of healthy bone marrow donors. This CDR3 comprises 11 residues. The V gene lost 4 bases and the J gene lost 13 bases, with 14 bases spanning the gap. Germline loops: CDR1 SGHRS, CDR2 YFSETQ. The sequenced sample consisted of PBMCs. This sequence joins TRBV5-1 and TRBJ2-5; no firm D call. The TCR sequence derives from a man aged 25 to 40 in good health and CMV-seronegative. CDR3 protein: CASSRDTAVYF. The CDR3 DNA is TGCGCCAGCAGCCGAGACACGGCTGTGTACTTC. Looking up the rest from reference TRBV5-1 and TRBJ2-5 gives the full variable domain: KAGVTQTPRYLIKTRGQQVTLSCSPISGHRSVSWYQQTPGQGLQFLFEYFSETQRNKGNFPGRFSGRQFSNSRSEMNVSTLELGDSALYLCASSRDTAVYFGPGTRLLVL.